This TCR beta chain was identified in a study of tumor-infiltrating lymphocytes in primary liver carcinoma. General observations from the study: The 250 largest clones made up significantly more of tumor than blood repertoires (p = 0.039). The overlap of tumor-adjacent and tumor-blood pairs was smaller than that of tumor region pairs.

Per the germline V gene, CDR1 is SEHNR and CDR2 is FQNEAQ (reference sequence). This CDR3 contains 15 residues. The J segment lost 5 bases and the V segment lost 1 base, leaving 0 bases of the junction unmatched. This clonotype was detected only a few times. Its specificity is not known. TCR beta cDNA was made from roughly 450 ng total RNA with a constant-region primer. Construction of TCR beta libraries relied on three successive nested multiplex PCR rounds employing slightly modified ARM-PCR. Forward primers for TRBV1-TRBV30 and a C-beta reverse primer served the first two PCR rounds, at about 10 cycles each. From the multiplex PCR reads, TCRdb called clonotypes with MiXCR, one entry per CDR3 protein. The table has around 100,000 distinct CDR3 sequences, 55% to 80% seen once. Each 20-30 mg portion of unsorted bulk tissue served as the source for co-extraction of RNA and DNA. Sampling targeted five separate regions of each tumor, which included the tumor centre. The study found over 90% viable tumor cells in every tumor sample.

The chain uses TRBV7-9 and TRBJ2-1; 12 bases fit TRBD2. The sequenced material came from liver tumor tissue from sampling region 2. Subset defined: tumor region T2, inferior pole. The receptor was isolated from a woman aged 60-75 years with primary liver carcinoma and hepatitis B virus infection. CDR3 protein: CASSLGLAGDNEQFF. The CDR3 DNA is TGTGCCAGCAGCTTAGGACTAGCGGGGGACAATGAGCAGTTCTTC.